This T cell receptor (beta chain) was identified in a study of beta chain features in type 1 diabetes. Whole-study context: Patients did not differ from healthy donors in age, gender or cell yield. Overall study findings and caveats: Across all four CD4+ subsets, people with type 1 diabetes showed modestly shorter TCRB CDR3s.

From germline, CDR1 is SGDLS and CDR2 YYNGEE. The junction had 5 bases not matched to a gene; V was cut back by 0 bases and J by 1 base. The CDR3 has 16 amino acids. Sequenced material consisted of expressed TCRB transcripts (all of the isolated RNA was reverse transcribed). The read count averaged about 3.57 million across naive, central memory and regulatory T cell samples. TCRdb's copy holds only in-frame clones and misses some; the assay was immunoSEQ multiplex PCR. The data contain about 370,000 clones, approximately 15% of them singletons. About this clone itself: The antigen is unknown.

Cell sorting via CD45RO/CCR7/CD25/CD127/CD95/CD27 was performed to obtain CD4+ naive, central memory, regulatory and stem cell-like memory cells. The sequence was collected from a woman aged 18-29 years in good health. Sequenced input: naive CD4+ T cells from blood. This chain uses TRBV9 with TRBJ2-3, with 7 bases lining up with TRBD2. The CDR3 DNA follows: TGTGCCAGCAGCGTAGGTAGCGGGCTACGCACAGATACGCAGTATTTT. The encoded protein is CASSVGSGLRTDTQYF.